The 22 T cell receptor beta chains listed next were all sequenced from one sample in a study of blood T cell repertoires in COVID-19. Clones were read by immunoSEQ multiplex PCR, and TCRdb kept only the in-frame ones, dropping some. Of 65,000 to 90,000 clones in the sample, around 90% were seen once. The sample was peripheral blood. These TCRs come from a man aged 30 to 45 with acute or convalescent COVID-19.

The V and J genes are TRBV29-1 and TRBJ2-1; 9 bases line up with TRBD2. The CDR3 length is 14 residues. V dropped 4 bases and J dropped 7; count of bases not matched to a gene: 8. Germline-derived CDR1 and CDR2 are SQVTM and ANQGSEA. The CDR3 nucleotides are TGCAGCGTTGGGGTAGCGGGAGCAGTTAATGAGCAGTTCTTC. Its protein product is CSVGVAGAVNEQFF.

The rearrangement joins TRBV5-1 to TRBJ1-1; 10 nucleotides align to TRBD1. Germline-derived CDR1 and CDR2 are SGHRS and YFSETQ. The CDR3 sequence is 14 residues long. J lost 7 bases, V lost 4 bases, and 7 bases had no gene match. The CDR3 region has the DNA TGCGCCAGCAGCGAGACCGGGACAGGGGTTGAAGCTTTCTTT. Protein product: CASSETGTGVEAFF.

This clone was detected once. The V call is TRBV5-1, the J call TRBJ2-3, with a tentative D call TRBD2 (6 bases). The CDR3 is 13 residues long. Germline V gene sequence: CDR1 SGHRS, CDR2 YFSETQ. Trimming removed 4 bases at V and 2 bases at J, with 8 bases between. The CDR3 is CASSRGNTDTQYF. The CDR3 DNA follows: TGCGCCAGCAGCCGGGGGAACACAGATACGCAGTATTTT.

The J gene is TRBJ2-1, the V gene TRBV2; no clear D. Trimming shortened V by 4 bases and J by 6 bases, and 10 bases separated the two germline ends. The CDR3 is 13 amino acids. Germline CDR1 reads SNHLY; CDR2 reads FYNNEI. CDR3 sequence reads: CASSGAGFNEQFF. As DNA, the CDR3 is TGTGCCAGCAGTGGCGCTGGTTTCAATGAGCAGTTCTTC.

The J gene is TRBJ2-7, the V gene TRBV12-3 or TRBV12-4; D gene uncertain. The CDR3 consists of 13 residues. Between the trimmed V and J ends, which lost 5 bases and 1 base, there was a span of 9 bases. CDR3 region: CASSKHGSYEQYF. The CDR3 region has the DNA TGTGCCAGCAGTAAACATGGTTCCTACGAGCAGTACTTC.

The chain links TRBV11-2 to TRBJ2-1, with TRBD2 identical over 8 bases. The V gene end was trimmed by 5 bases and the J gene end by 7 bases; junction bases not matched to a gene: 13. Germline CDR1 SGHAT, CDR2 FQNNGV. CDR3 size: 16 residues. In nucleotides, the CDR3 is TGTGCCAGCAGCCTCCTAGGTAGCGGGATTCAAAATGAGCAGTTCTTC. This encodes CASSLLGSGIQNEQFF.

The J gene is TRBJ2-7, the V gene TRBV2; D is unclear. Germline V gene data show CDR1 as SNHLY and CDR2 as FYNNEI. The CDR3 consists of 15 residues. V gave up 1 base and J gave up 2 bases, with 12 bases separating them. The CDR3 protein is CASSEDQVSTYEQYF. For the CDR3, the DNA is TGTGCCAGCAGTGAAGACCAGGTATCAACCTACGAGCAGTACTTC.

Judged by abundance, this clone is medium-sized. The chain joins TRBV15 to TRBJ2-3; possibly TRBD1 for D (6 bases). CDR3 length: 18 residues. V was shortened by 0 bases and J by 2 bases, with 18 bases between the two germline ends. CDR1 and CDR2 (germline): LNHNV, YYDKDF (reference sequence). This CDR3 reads CATSRDTLAGAPTDTQYF. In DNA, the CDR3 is TGTGCCACCAGCAGAGATACTCTCGCAGGGGCCCCCACAGATACGCAGTATTTT. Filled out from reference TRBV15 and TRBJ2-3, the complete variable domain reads DAMVIQNPRYQVTQFGKPVTLSCSQTLNHNVMYWYQQKSSQAPKLLFHYYDKDFNNEADTPDNFQSRRPNTSFCFLDIRSPGLGDTAMYLCATSRDTLAGAPTDTQYFGPGTRLTVL.

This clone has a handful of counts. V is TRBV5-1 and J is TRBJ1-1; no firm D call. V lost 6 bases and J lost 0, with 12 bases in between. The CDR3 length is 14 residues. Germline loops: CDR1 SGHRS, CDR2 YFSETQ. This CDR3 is CASNPAGLNTEAFF. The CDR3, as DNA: TGCGCCAGCAATCCCGCAGGCCTGAACACTGAAGCTTTCTTT.

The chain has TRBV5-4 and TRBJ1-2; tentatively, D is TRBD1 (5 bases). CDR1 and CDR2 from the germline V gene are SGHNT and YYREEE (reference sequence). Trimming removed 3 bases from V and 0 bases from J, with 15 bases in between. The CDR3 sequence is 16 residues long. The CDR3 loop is CASSSFVQGPNYGYTF. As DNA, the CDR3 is TGTGCCAGCAGCTCCTTCGTTCAGGGCCCTAACTATGGCTACACCTTC. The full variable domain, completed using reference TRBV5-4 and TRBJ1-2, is ETGVTQSPTHLIKTRGQQVTLRCSSQSGHNTVSWYQQALGQGPQFIFQYYREEENGRGNFPPRFSGLQFPNYSSELNVNALELDDSALYLCASSSFVQGPNYGYTFGSGTRLTVV.

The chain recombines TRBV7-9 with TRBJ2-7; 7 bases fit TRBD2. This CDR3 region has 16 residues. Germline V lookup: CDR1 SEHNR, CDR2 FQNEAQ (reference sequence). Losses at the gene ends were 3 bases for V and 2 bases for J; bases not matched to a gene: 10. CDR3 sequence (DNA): TGTGCCAGCAGCTTTCCCTTTCCGGGAGGCACCTACGAGCAGTACTTC. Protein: CASSFPFPGGTYEQYF.

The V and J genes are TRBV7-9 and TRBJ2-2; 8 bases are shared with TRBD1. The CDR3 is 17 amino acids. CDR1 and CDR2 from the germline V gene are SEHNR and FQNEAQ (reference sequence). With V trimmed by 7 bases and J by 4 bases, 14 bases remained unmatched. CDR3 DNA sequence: TGTGCCAGCACCCTTGGACAGGGAGGCGTCGGCACCGGGGAGCTGTTTTTT. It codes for CASTLGQGGVGTGELFF. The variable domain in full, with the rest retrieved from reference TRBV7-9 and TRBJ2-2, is DTGVSQNPRHKITKRGQNVTFRCDPISEHNRLYWYRQTLGQGPEFLTYFQNEAQLEKSRLLSDRFSAERPKGSFSTLEIQRTEQGDSAMYLCASTLGQGGVGTGELFFGEGSRLTVL.

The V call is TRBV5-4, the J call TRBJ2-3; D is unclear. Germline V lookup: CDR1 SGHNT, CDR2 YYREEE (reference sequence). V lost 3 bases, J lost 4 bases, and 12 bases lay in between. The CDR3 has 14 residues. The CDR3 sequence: CASSSFTNADTQYF. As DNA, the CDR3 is TGTGCCAGCAGCTCCTTTACTAACGCAGATACGCAGTATTTT.

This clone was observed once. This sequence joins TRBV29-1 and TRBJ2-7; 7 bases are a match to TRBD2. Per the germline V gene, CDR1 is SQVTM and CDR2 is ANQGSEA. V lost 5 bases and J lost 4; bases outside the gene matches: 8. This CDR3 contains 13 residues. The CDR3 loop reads CSVRPGREYEQYF. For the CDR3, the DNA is TGCAGCGTTCGCCCAGGGAGGGAATACGAGCAGTACTTC.

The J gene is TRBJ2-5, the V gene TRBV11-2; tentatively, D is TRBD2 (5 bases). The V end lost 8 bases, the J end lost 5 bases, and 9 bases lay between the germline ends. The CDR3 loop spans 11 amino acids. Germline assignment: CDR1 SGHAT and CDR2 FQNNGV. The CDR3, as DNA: TGTGCCAGCTCCTCGGGGGAGACCCAGTACTTC. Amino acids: CASSSGETQYF.

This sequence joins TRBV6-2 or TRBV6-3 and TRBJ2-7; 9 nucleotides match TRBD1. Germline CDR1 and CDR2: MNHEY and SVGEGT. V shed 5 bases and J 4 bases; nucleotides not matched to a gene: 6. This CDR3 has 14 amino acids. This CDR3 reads CASSTRTGVYEQYF. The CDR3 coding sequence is TGTGCCAGCAGTACCCGGACAGGGGTATACGAGCAGTACTTC.

The chain's CDR3 is CSVWEMELFF. CDR3 DNA: TGCAGCGTTTGGGAGATGGAGCTGTTTTTT. The chain is built from TRBV29-1 and TRBJ2-2, with D possibly TRBD2 on 5 matching bases. CDR3 length: 10 amino acids. Germline V CDR1 and CDR2: SQVTM, ANQGSEA. V gave up 5 bases and J gave up 10 bases, with 8 bases separating them.

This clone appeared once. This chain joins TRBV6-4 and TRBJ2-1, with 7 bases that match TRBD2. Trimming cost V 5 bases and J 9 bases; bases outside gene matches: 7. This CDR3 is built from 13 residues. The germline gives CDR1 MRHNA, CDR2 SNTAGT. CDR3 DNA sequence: TGTGCCAGCAGTTTGCGAACGGGGGGTGAGCAGTTCTTC. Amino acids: CASSLRTGGEQFF.

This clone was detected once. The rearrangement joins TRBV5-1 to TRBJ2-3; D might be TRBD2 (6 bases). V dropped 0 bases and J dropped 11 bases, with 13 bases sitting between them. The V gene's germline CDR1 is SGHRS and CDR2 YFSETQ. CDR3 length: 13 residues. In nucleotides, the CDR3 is TGCGCCAGCAGCTTGGAAGGGCAGGAGGGGCAGTATTTT. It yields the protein CASSLEGQEGQYF.

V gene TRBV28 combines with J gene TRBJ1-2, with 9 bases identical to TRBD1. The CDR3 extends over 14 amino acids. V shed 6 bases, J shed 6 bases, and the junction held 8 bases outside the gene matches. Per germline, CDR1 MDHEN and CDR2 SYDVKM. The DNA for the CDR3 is TGTGCCAGCAGGGACCGGGACAGGGCTCATGGCTACACCTTC. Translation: CASRDRDRAHGYTF.

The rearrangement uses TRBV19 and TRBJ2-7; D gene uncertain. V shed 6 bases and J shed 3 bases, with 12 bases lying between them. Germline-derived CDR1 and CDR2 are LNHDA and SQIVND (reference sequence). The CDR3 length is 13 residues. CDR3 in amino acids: CASSLTLVYEQYF. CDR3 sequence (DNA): TGTGCCAGTAGCCTGACTCTAGTCTACGAGCAGTACTTC.

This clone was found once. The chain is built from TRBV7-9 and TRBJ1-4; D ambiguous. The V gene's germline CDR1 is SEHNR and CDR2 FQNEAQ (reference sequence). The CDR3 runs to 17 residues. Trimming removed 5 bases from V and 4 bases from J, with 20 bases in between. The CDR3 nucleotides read TGTGCCAGCAGCCTCCAACGGTCGGGGAAGGGTAATGAAAAACTGTTTTTT. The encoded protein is CASSLQRSGKGNEKLFF.